A selection of T cell receptor beta chains follows, all from one sample in a study of cytomegalovirus exposure and HLA in healthy donors. TCRdb's table, derived via immunoSEQ multiplex PCR, lists solely in-frame clones and lacks some. The top ten clones hold around 4.2% of a sample with under 150,000 clones, 72% of them seen once. Sequencing was carried out using PBMCs. These TCRs come from a man aged 50 to 60 in good health and CMV-seropositive. CDR3s include the opening cysteine and the closing phenylalanine or tryptophan. Fields, in order: CDR3 protein, D gene, J gene, V gene. A D gene is named only where the DNA matches it firmly.

cdr3_aa: CASSYGQIGNTIYF
d_call: -
j_call: TRBJ1-3
v_call: TRBV5-1

cdr3_aa: CASSLTWTDNQPQPF
d_call: -
j_call: TRBJ1-5
v_call: TRBV5-6

cdr3_aa: CAIDIPTSYEQYF
d_call: -
j_call: TRBJ2-7
v_call: TRBV7-9

cdr3_aa: CSVGKRTQGQGKGWSTTDTQYF
d_call: TRBD1
j_call: TRBJ2-3
v_call: TRBV29-1

cdr3_aa: CASSVAGTGGYNEQFF
d_call: TRBD1
j_call: TRBJ2-1
v_call: TRBV9

cdr3_aa: CASSSLLAGSRYNEQFF
d_call: -
j_call: TRBJ2-1
v_call: TRBV7-9

cdr3_aa: CASSPGTAFQETQYF
d_call: TRBD1
j_call: TRBJ2-5
v_call: TRBV7-8

cdr3_aa: CASSQTGTGDEKLFF
d_call: TRBD1
j_call: TRBJ1-4
v_call: TRBV6-5

cdr3_aa: CASSEGTSVYEQYF
d_call: TRBD2
j_call: TRBJ2-7
v_call: TRBV6-1

cdr3_aa: CASSVGVAGENEQFF
d_call: TRBD2
j_call: TRBJ2-1
v_call: TRBV9

cdr3_aa: CASSKGGVGTEAFF
d_call: -
j_call: TRBJ1-1
v_call: TRBV6-5

cdr3_aa: CASRTTSGDEQFF
d_call: TRBD2
j_call: TRBJ2-1
v_call: TRBV27

cdr3_aa: CASSPETGVGSPLHF
d_call: -
j_call: TRBJ1-6
v_call: TRBV5-1

cdr3_aa: CASSVEVGAGYEKLFF
d_call: -
j_call: TRBJ1-4
v_call: TRBV9

cdr3_aa: CASRDRVAPNTEAFF
d_call: TRBD1
j_call: TRBJ1-1
v_call: TRBV6-5

cdr3_aa: CASSPADRGLWAQYF
d_call: TRBD1
j_call: TRBJ2-5
v_call: TRBV7-9

cdr3_aa: CASSLGTGGLEQYF
d_call: TRBD1
j_call: TRBJ2-7
v_call: TRBV9

cdr3_aa: CASSWSSGGRNTEAFF
d_call: -
j_call: TRBJ1-1
v_call: TRBV5-1

cdr3_aa: CASSSMGLAGRYEQFF
d_call: TRBD2
j_call: TRBJ2-1
v_call: TRBV7-9

cdr3_aa: CASSQDRDRGAYNEQFF
d_call: TRBD1
j_call: TRBJ2-1
v_call: TRBV14

cdr3_aa: CATSAQDRDYGYTF
d_call: TRBD1
j_call: TRBJ1-2
v_call: TRBV15

cdr3_aa: CASSFRQGSNEQFF
d_call: TRBD1
j_call: TRBJ2-1
v_call: TRBV5-6

cdr3_aa: CASSPGRDSYGYTF
d_call: TRBD1
j_call: TRBJ1-2
v_call: TRBV18

cdr3_aa: CSVDRGVAGGIYNEQFF
d_call: TRBD2
j_call: TRBJ2-1
v_call: TRBV29-1

cdr3_aa: CASSPSGASTDTQYF
d_call: TRBD2
j_call: TRBJ2-3
v_call: TRBV4-1

cdr3_aa: CASSLSVGGVVTEAFF
d_call: -
j_call: TRBJ1-1
v_call: TRBV5-1

cdr3_aa: CASSFLRGAIPYLGNEQFF
d_call: -
j_call: TRBJ2-1
v_call: TRBV27

cdr3_aa: CATSREGQGMDEQFF
d_call: TRBD1
j_call: TRBJ2-1
v_call: TRBV15

cdr3_aa: CASRGTGNTEAFF
d_call: TRBD1
j_call: TRBJ1-1
v_call: TRBV6-5

cdr3_aa: CASSYGRGGNTIYF
d_call: -
j_call: TRBJ1-3
v_call: TRBV6-5

cdr3_aa: CASSSGTGGWETQYF
d_call: TRBD1
j_call: TRBJ2-5
v_call: TRBV7-9

cdr3_aa: CASSLQTDTEAFF
d_call: -
j_call: TRBJ1-1
v_call: TRBV5-1

cdr3_aa: CASRLTGSPEAFF
d_call: TRBD1
j_call: TRBJ1-1
v_call: TRBV6-4

cdr3_aa: CASSPRGTAYGYTF
d_call: -
j_call: TRBJ1-2
v_call: TRBV27

cdr3_aa: CASNKIVNTEAFF
d_call: -
j_call: TRBJ1-1
v_call: TRBV2

cdr3_aa: CASSLAANTGELFF
d_call: TRBD2
j_call: TRBJ2-2
v_call: TRBV6-1

cdr3_aa: CASHRDSNQPQHF
d_call: -
j_call: TRBJ1-5
v_call: TRBV6-6

cdr3_aa: CASSLEPGGGQPQHF
d_call: -
j_call: TRBJ1-5
v_call: TRBV11-2

cdr3_aa: CASSSDRGTDTQYF
d_call: TRBD1
j_call: TRBJ2-3
v_call: TRBV28

cdr3_aa: CASSSTGQGRNYGYTF
d_call: TRBD1
j_call: TRBJ1-2
v_call: TRBV5-1

cdr3_aa: CASSLRLASTDTQYF
d_call: TRBD2
j_call: TRBJ2-3
v_call: TRBV5-8

cdr3_aa: CASSPRLAGGDEQYF
d_call: TRBD2
j_call: TRBJ2-7
v_call: TRBV6-1